One sample yielded the 28 T cell receptor beta chains listed below, sequenced in a study of T cells in women clearing cervical HPV infection. This table comes from immunoSEQ multiplex PCR, and its TCRdb copy is limited to in-frame clones, with some not included. Found here are some 26,000 clones; the top ten clones hold roughly 4%. Sequenced material: blood buffy coat. These receptors originate from a woman between 18 and 70 years old with a cervical HPV16 infection that either progressed to CIN3+ or cleared (not recorded which).

Comments on this clone: The CDR3 end lies 3 residues beyond the end of the read and is filled in from the germline J gene. The J gene is TRBJ2-7, the V gene TRBV20-1, with D possibly matching TRBD1 (6 bases). Per germline, CDR1 DFQATT and CDR2 SNEGSKA (reference sequence). The V and J ends lost 4 bases and 0 bases respectively, with 7 bases between them. CDR3 length: 12 amino acids. CDR3 bases read: TGCAGTGCTAACAGGGACTCCTACGAG. Its translation: CSANRDSYE. From start to end, the CDR3 is CSANRDSYEQYF.

Points on this clone: Coverage ceases 3 residues before the CDR3 finishes, and the germline J gene fills in the end. The V gene is TRBV5-6, the J gene TRBJ2-7; the D is unclear. The germline V gene encodes CDR1 SGHDT and CDR2 YYEEEE. CDR3 length: 13 residues. The ends were cut back, 4 bases at V and 3 bases at J, with 11 bases in the middle. CDR3 sequence: CASSQRRVYEQYF. The CDR3 DNA, read in part, is TGTGCCAGCAGCCAACGTCGGGTCTACGAG.

Worth noting for this clone: The read finishes 3 residues shy of the CDR3 end, and the germline J gene is used to complete it. The J gene is TRBJ1-5, the V gene TRBV10-3; D uncertain. This CDR3 is built from 16 residues. Trimming left V 0 bases short and J 1 base short, with 10 bases between. Germline V gene lookup returns CDR1 ENHRY and CDR2 SYGVKD. CDR3 DNA, as far as it was read: TGTGCCATCAGTGAGTCGAATAGAGGGAGCAATCAGCCC. This translates into CAISESNRGSNQP. The whole CDR3 reads CAISESNRGSNQPQHF.

Comment on this clone: The sequence runs out 3 residues before the end of the CDR3; the remainder is reconstructed from the germline J gene. The rearrangement joins TRBV7-2 to TRBJ2-5, with D maybe TRBD2 (6 bases). Looked up from germline, CDR1 is SGHTA and CDR2 is FQGNSA. This CDR3 has 18 amino acids. V was pared by 0 bases and J by 4 bases, with 21 bases between. The CDR3 loop is CASSLARAFAGKRETQYF. Partial CDR3 DNA: TGTGCCAGCAGCTTAGCGAGAGCGTTTGCGGGGAAGAGAGAGACC.

In the case of this clone: The CDR3 end is not reached by the read, which stops 3 residues before it; the germline J gene fills it in. The chain recombines TRBV23-1 with TRBJ2-3, with TRBD1 matching 8 bases. TRBV23-1 counts as an open reading frame of uncertain function. The CDR3 length is 13 residues. CDR3 residues: CASSLQGAKTQYF. The sequenced part of the CDR3 DNA is TGCGCCAGCAGTCTTCAGGGGGCGAAGACG.

Points on this clone: The read ends 3 residues before the CDR3 terminus; that terminus is restored from the germline J gene. J is TRBJ1-1 and V is TRBV19; D perhaps matches TRBD1 (6 bases). The CDR3 is made up of 13 amino acids. CDR1 LNHDA and CDR2 SQIVND come from the germline V gene (reference sequence). Partial CDR3 DNA: TGTGCCAGTAGTATAGTGGGGGCAACAGAA. It encodes CASSIVGATE. The CDR3 as a whole reads CASSIVGATEAFF.

About this clone: The sequenced fragment ends 3 residues before the CDR3 boundary, so the rest is inferred from the germline J gene. This chain joins TRBV19 and TRBJ2-7, with a weak D call TRBD1 (6 bases). The CDR3 extends over 15 amino acids. CDR1 LNHDA and CDR2 SQIVND come from the germline V gene (reference sequence). V lost 7 bases to trimming and J lost 1 base, with 17 bases between them. CDR3 DNA, as far as it was read: TGTGCCAGTAAGAGGTCAGGGGTCGCATCCTACGAG. Residues: CASKRSGVASYE. The CDR3 in full is CASKRSGVASYEQYF.

Worth noting for this clone: Read sequence stops 3 residues before the CDR3 end, and the germline J gene provides the missing end. The chain joins TRBV7-9 to TRBJ2-7, with TRBD1 identical over 7 bases. The CDR3 contains 14 residues. Germline assignment: CDR1 SEHNR and CDR2 FQNEAQ (reference sequence). The J segment lost 3 bases and the V segment lost 5 bases, leaving 7 bases of the junction unmatched. The covered CDR3 bases are TGTGCCAGCAGCGTAGGGGACAGCTACTACGAG. Protein: CASSVGDSYYE. The complete CDR3 reads CASSVGDSYYEQYF.

In regard to this clone: The read terminates 3 residues before the CDR3 end, so the remaining end is supplied by the germline J gene. The chain carries TRBV12-3 or TRBV12-4 and TRBJ1-4; 8 bases are a match to TRBD1. The V segment lost 5 bases and the J segment 3 bases; nucleotides outside the gene matches: 8. The CDR3 sequence is 16 residues long. The CDR3 sequence: CASSRPRQGPNEKLFF. CDR3 DNA (partial): TGTGCCAGCAGTAGGCCCAGACAGGGGCCTAATGAAAAA.

On this clone: The read ends 3 residues shy of where the CDR3 ends; the end is completed using the germline J gene. The chain recombines TRBV20-1 with TRBJ2-5; a possible D gene is TRBD2 (6 bases). This CDR3 region has 14 residues. Germline CDR1 is DFQATT and CDR2 is SNEGSKA (reference sequence). The V gene lost 0 bases and the J gene lost 7 bases, with 15 bases spanning the gap. The part of the CDR3 DNA that was read is TGCAGTGCTAGAGACCTCGGGGGAGAGCGGACC. Its translation is CSARDLGGERT. The entire CDR3 reads CSARDLGGERTQYF.

Points on this clone: Read data end 3 residues before the CDR3 end; the end is taken from the germline J gene. J is TRBJ2-2 and V is TRBV18; 7 bases map to TRBD2. J gave up 2 bases and V 5 bases, and 8 bases lay outside the gene matches. Germline V CDR1 and CDR2: KGHSH, LQKENI. CDR3 size: 16 residues. The CDR3: CASSELTSPNTGELFF. The CDR3 bases that were read are TGTGCCAGCTCAGAATTGACTAGCCCAAACACCGGGGAG.

The covered CDR3 bases are TGTGCCTGGAGCAAGACAGGGCTGAGCAATCAGCCC. Its protein product is CAWSKTGLSNQP. The whole CDR3 sequence reads CAWSKTGLSNQPQHF. The chain has TRBV30 and TRBJ1-5; 7 nucleotides align to TRBD1. Read sequence stops 3 residues before the CDR3 end, and the germline J gene provides the missing end. This CDR3 comprises 15 residues. With 3 bases clipped from V and 1 base from J, the junction kept 6 bases outside the gene matches. CDR1 and CDR2 from the germline V gene are GTSNPN and SVGIG (reference sequence). The variable domain in full, completed from reference TRBV30 and TRBJ1-5, reads SQTIHQWPATLVQPVGSPLSLECTVEGTSNPNLYWYRQAAGRGLQLLFYSVGIGQISSEVPQNLSASRPQDRQFILSSKKLLLSDSGFYLCAWSKTGLSNQPQHFGDGTRLSIL.

CDR3 protein: CASSSRQGPETQYF. The sequenced CDR3 bases are TGCGCCAGCAGCTCAAGACAGGGGCCAGAGACC. V usage is TRBV5-1 and J usage is TRBJ2-5; 8 nucleotides align to TRBD1. The CDR3 extends 3 residues past the end of the read, so its final part is completed from the germline J gene. V was pared by 3 bases and J by 4 bases, with 5 bases of the junction left unmatched. The CDR3 is 14 amino acids. The V gene's germline CDR1 is SGHRS and CDR2 YFSETQ.

For this clone: The read is 3 residues too short to cover the CDR3 end, so that end is filled in from the germline J gene. This rearrangement joins TRBV7-6 to TRBJ2-4, with 8 nucleotides matching TRBD1. Germline V gene sequence: CDR1 SGHVS, CDR2 FNYEAQ. This CDR3 is 13 amino acids long. CDR3 loop: CASSSGTGLGQYF. The DNA read from the CDR3 is TGTGCCAGCAGCTCCGGGACAGGCCTTGGT.

Concerning this clone: The CDR3 end falls 3 residues outside the read, so it is completed with the germline J gene. The chain joins TRBV5-4 to TRBJ2-5; TRBD2 agrees at 10 bases. Germline values: CDR1 SGHNT, CDR2 YYREEE (reference sequence). Losses at the gene ends were 6 bases for V and 5 bases for J; bases not matched to a gene: 10. CDR3 length: 15 residues. The CDR3 is CASIRSGGAGETQYF. The DNA read from the CDR3 is TGTGCCAGCATTCGAAGCGGGGGGGCCGGGGAGACC.

Of note for this clone: Coverage ceases 3 residues before the CDR3 finishes, and the germline J gene fills in the end. V gene TRBV5-4 combines with J gene TRBJ2-1; 8 bases agree with TRBD1. V trimming: 2 bases; J trimming: 5 bases; junction bases outside the gene matches: 6. Germline V lookup: CDR1 SGHNT, CDR2 YYREEE (reference sequence). The CDR3 length is 15 residues. The CDR3: CASSFGQGGNNEQFF. Incomplete CDR3 DNA: TGTGCCAGCAGCTTTGGACAGGGAGGAAACAATGAG.

In regard to this clone: The CDR3 goes on 3 residues after the read ends, and that part is filled in from the germline J gene. The rearrangement uses TRBV20-1 and TRBJ1-2; 7 bases match TRBD1. CDR3 size: 14 residues. Germline loops: CDR1 DFQATT, CDR2 SNEGSKA (reference sequence). Trimming took 6 bases from V and 7 from J; bases not matched to a gene: 14. The CDR3 bases that were read are TGCAGTGCCCGACAGGGTCGCAGCTCCCGTGGC. Its protein product is CSARQGRSSRG. The entire CDR3 is CSARQGRSSRGYTF.

Of note for this clone: The read is 3 residues too short to cover the CDR3 end, so that end is filled in from the germline J gene. The chain combines TRBV7-9 with TRBJ1-1; 11 bases align to TRBD1. This CDR3 is built from 14 residues. Germline V gives CDR1 SEHNR, CDR2 FQNEAQ (reference sequence). The trim removed 5 bases at V and 5 bases at J, leaving 4 bases unmatched. CDR3 in amino acids: CASSQDRGLTEAFF. CDR3 DNA, as far as it was read: TGTGCCAGCAGCCAGGACAGGGGGCTGACTGAA.

Remarks on this clone: The read stops 3 residues short of the end of the CDR3; the missing end is completed from the germline J gene. The chain has TRBV20-1 and TRBJ2-5, with D possibly matching TRBD1 (6 bases). This CDR3 comprises 14 residues. Looked up from germline, CDR1 is DFQATT and CDR2 is SNEGSKA (reference sequence). Deletions cut 3 bases from V and 0 bases from J, with 11 bases between. The sequenced CDR3 bases are TGCAGTGCTAGCGGCCAGGGGAACCAAGAGACC. Translation: CSASGQGNQET. The whole CDR3 region reads CSASGQGNQETQYF.

With respect to this clone: The CDR3 goes on 3 residues after the read ends, and that part is filled in from the germline J gene. This CDR3 is also generated by other DNA sequences in the sample. V and J are TRBV7-3 and TRBJ1-6, with a possible D match to TRBD1 (6 bases). Germline V gene sequence: CDR1 SGHTA, CDR2 FQGTGA. With 5 bases removed from V and 8 bases from J, the gap between germline ends came to 13 bases. This CDR3 comprises 14 residues. CDR3 sequence: CASSLQGWDSPLHF. The CDR3 bases that were read are TGTGCCAGCAGCCTACAGGGCTGGGATTCACCC.

On this clone: The read gets to within 3 residues of the CDR3 end, and the germline J gene fills in the rest. The rearrangement uses TRBV10-3 and TRBJ2-7; D perhaps matches TRBD2 (6 bases). V was clipped by 0 bases and J by 2 bases, with 11 bases between them. This CDR3 is built from 15 residues. CDR1 is ENHRY and CDR2 is SYGVKD in the germline V gene. The CDR3 DNA, read in part, is TGTGCCATCAGTGAGTCGCTGTCGGGGGCCTACGAG. Encoded protein: CAISESLSGAYE. The whole CDR3 sequence reads CAISESLSGAYEQYF.

For this clone: The CDR3 end lies 3 residues beyond the end of the read and is filled in from the germline J gene. The V and J genes are TRBV7-9 and TRBJ2-1; weak D call: TRBD1 (5 bases). This CDR3 comprises 10 residues. The V and J ends lost 11 bases and 9 bases respectively, with 11 bases between them. Germline V CDR1 and CDR2: SEHNR, FQNEAQ (reference sequence). The CDR3 reads CAQGASEQFF. Partial CDR3 DNA: TGTGCCCAGGGCGCGAGTGAG.

A note on this clone: The sequenced fragment ends 3 residues before the CDR3 boundary, so the rest is inferred from the germline J gene. The V gene is TRBV10-3, the J gene TRBJ1-1; D ambiguous. Trimming left V 0 bases short and J 7 bases short, with 9 bases between. The CDR3 length is 13 residues. Germline loops: CDR1 ENHRY, CDR2 SYGVKD. The sequenced part of the CDR3 DNA is TGTGCCATCAGTGAGTCGGAAGAGGGTGAA. Amino acids: CAISESEEGE. The whole CDR3 region reads CAISESEEGEAFF.

Concerning this clone: Read sequence stops 3 residues before the CDR3 end, and the germline J gene provides the missing end. V and J are TRBV19 and TRBJ2-5, with 7 bases fitting TRBD1. With 7 bases clipped from V and 2 bases from J, the junction kept 10 bases outside the gene matches. This CDR3 is built from 15 residues. Germline-derived CDR1 and CDR2 are LNHDA and SQIVND (reference sequence). The CDR3 here is CASKQTDRAQETQYF. Incomplete CDR3 DNA: TGTGCCAGTAAACAAACCGACAGGGCTCAAGAGACC.

For this clone: The CDR3 end is not reached by the read, which stops 3 residues before it; the germline J gene fills it in. The J gene is TRBJ2-3, the V gene TRBV14, with 12 bases lining up with TRBD2. The J segment lost 0 bases and the V segment lost 6 bases, leaving 7 bases of the junction unmatched. The CDR3 covers 17 residues. In germline, CDR1 is SGHDN, CDR2 FVKESK. This CDR3 reads CASRGLAGTTSTDTQYF. CDR3 bases read: TGTGCCAGCAGAGGACTAGCGGGGACTACTAGCACAGATACG.

As concerns this clone: The CDR3 end falls 3 residues outside the read, so it is completed with the germline J gene. V and J are TRBV20-1 and TRBJ2-5; 7 bases fit TRBD1. The germline gives CDR1 DFQATT, CDR2 SNEGSKA (reference sequence). Losses at the gene ends were 0 bases for V and 5 bases for J; bases not matched to a gene: 6. This CDR3 is built from 14 residues. CDR3 DNA (partial): TGCAGTGCTAGAGACCTGACAGGGTTCGAGACC. Its translation: CSARDLTGFET. The full CDR3 sequence reads CSARDLTGFETQYF.

As regards this clone: Read coverage stops 3 residues before the CDR3 terminus; the germline J gene supplies the remainder. The rearrangement uses TRBV14 and TRBJ1-6; D perhaps matches TRBD1 (5 bases). Germline CDR1 and CDR2: SGHDN and FVKESK. The CDR3 covers 17 residues. V lost 4 bases to trimming and J lost 5 bases, with 18 bases between them. CDR3 amino acids: CASSPTSRRVHNSPLHF. CDR3 DNA, as far as it was read: TGTGCCAGCAGCCCCACCTCCCGCAGGGTGCATAATTCACCC.

Remarks on this clone: The sequence runs out 3 residues before the end of the CDR3; the remainder is reconstructed from the germline J gene. This chain links TRBV6-2 or TRBV6-3 with TRBJ2-7, with a weak D call TRBD1 (6 bases). CDR1 and CDR2 from the germline V gene are MNHEY and SVGEGT. The length of the CDR3 is 15 residues. Trimming took off 4 bases at V and 2 bases at J, with 15 bases between the two ends. The DNA read from the CDR3 is TGTGCCAGCAGTTCTCCAAGGGGGAAAACCTACGAG. Protein product: CASSSPRGKTYE. The complete CDR3 sequence is CASSSPRGKTYEQYF.